A selection of T cell receptor beta chains follows, all from one sample in a study of blood T cell repertoires in COVID-19. Method: immunoSEQ multiplex PCR; TCRdb's copy keeps in-frame clones and lacks some. This table holds 300,000 to 350,000 clones, about nine tenths found once. Sequencing was carried out using peripheral blood. The receptors were sampled from a woman aged 30 to 39 with COVID-19, enrolled during active disease. The CDR3 runs from the conserved cysteine through the conserved F or W. Each record gives: V gene, J gene, D gene, clone size, CDR3 protein, CDR3 DNA. A D gene is named only where the DNA matches it firmly. The size of a clone is reported for some rows only, either as once, few or many, or as a class for expanded clones.

>TRBV20-1|TRBJ2-5|TRBD1|.
CSPGGRETQYF
TGCAGCCCAGGGGGCAGGGAGACCCAGTACTTC
>TRBV7-2|TRBJ2-6|.|.
CASNPRARSTGANVLTF
TGTGCCAGCAACCCCAGGGCCCGTTCCACTGGGGCCAACGTCCTGACTTTC
>TRBV9|TRBJ2-3|.|.
CASSVTGGLSTDTQYF
TGTGCCAGCAGCGTAACCGGGGGGCTGAGCACAGATACGCAGTATTTT
>TRBV9|TRBJ2-3|TRBD1|.
CASSVARTGGNSDTQYF
TGTGCCAGCAGCGTAGCTCGAACAGGGGGTAACTCAGATACGCAGTATTTT
>TRBV5-6|TRBJ1-6|.|few
CASSLEQYNSPLHF
TGTGCCAGCAGCTTGGAACAGTATAATTCACCCCTCCACTTT
>TRBV7-2|TRBJ1-2|.|once
CASSLGVNYGYTF
TGTGCCAGCAGCTTGGGAGTAAACTATGGCTACACCTTC
>TRBV19|TRBJ2-1|.|.
CASSILYNEQFF
TGTGCCAGTAGTATACTCTACAATGAGCAGTTCTTC
>TRBV21-1|TRBJ1-5|.|.
CASSKGGEGDQPQHF
TGTGCCAGCAGCAAAGGCGGTGAGGGGGATCAGCCCCAGCATTTT
>TRBV6-5|TRBJ2-5|TRBD2|.
CASIRSGGAVETQYF
TGTGCCAGCATCAGGAGCGGGGGGGCGGTAGAGACCCAGTACTTC
>TRBV29-1|TRBJ1-1|TRBD1|.
CSVSTPTGVVSEAFF
TGCAGCGTCTCGACCCCGACAGGGGTCGTTTCTGAAGCTTTCTTT
>TRBV6-5|TRBJ1-2|TRBD1|few
CASSYTGDYGYTF
TGTGCCAGCAGTTACACAGGGGACTATGGCTACACCTTC
>TRBV10-3|TRBJ2-5|TRBD2|.
CAISGLAGEGTQYF
TGTGCCATCTCGGGACTAGCGGGGGAAGGGACCCAGTACTTC
>TRBV6-5|TRBJ2-1|.|.
CASSYSGDNEQFF
TGTGCCAGCAGTTACTCGGGAGACAATGAGCAGTTCTTC
>TRBV4-2|TRBJ2-2|TRBD2|.
CASSQDPPGGTNTGELFF
TGTGCCAGCAGCCAAGATCCCCCGGGGGGAACCAACACCGGGGAGCTGTTTTTT
>TRBV27|TRBJ1-4|.|.
CASSSLATNEKLFF
TGTGCCAGCAGTTCCCTCGCAACTAATGAAAAACTGTTTTTT
>TRBV28|TRBJ1-1|TRBD1|.
CASSSNHGTGPNTEAFF
TGTGCCAGCAGCTCTAACCATGGGACAGGGCCGAACACTGAAGCTTTCTTT
>TRBV7-8|TRBJ2-1|TRBD2|once
CASSLLLRGVYNEQFF
TGTGCCAGCAGCTTACTTTTGCGGGGGGTTTACAATGAGCAGTTCTTC
>TRBV7-9|TRBJ2-1|.|.
CASSLAFSSIPYNEQFF
TGTGCCAGCAGCTTAGCGTTTTCTAGTATCCCCTACAATGAGCAGTTCTTC
>TRBV14|TRBJ2-3|.|.
CASSPRGPGGDTQYF
TGTGCCAGCAGCCCACGGGGACCAGGGGGGGATACGCAGTATTTT
>TRBV7-9|TRBJ1-2|.|.
CASSLGTAGVLNGYTF
TGTGCCAGCAGCTTAGGAACGGCAGGGGTGTTGAATGGCTACACCTTC
>TRBV24-1|TRBJ2-7|.|.
CATSAIEGPEQYF
TGTGCCACCAGTGCCATCGAGGGCCCCGAGCAGTACTTC
>TRBV5-1|TRBJ2-2|.|.
CASSSRLSFPGELFF
TGCGCCAGCAGCTCTAGACTAAGCTTTCCCGGGGAGCTGTTTTTT
>TRBV20-1|TRBJ2-3|TRBD2|.
CSASGSLAGGDTQYF
TGCAGTGCTAGTGGGAGCCTAGCGGGGGGGGATACGCAGTATTTT
>TRBV5-1|TRBJ2-3|TRBD2|.
CASSLKERGRGTDTQYF
TGCGCCAGCAGCTTGAAGGAGCGGGGTCGTGGCACAGATACGCAGTATTTT
>TRBV11-1|TRBJ2-7|.|.
CASSPPFLGGTYEQYF
TGTGCCAGCAGCCCCCCCTTTTTGGGGGGAACCTACGAGCAGTACTTC
>TRBV10-3|TRBJ2-1|TRBD2|.
CAISERSSGSNEQFF
TGTGCCATCAGTGAGAGGTCTAGCGGGAGCAATGAGCAGTTCTTC